This passage covers 10 T cell receptor beta chains from one sample sequenced in a study of T cell repertoires in cytomegalovirus infection. TCRdb used MiXCR to reprocess the reads, holding one entry per CDR3 protein. The sample contains about a million distinct CDR3 sequences, around 32% of which appear only once. Their antigen targets remain unknown. Sequenced material: cultured CD8+ T cells from PBMCs, taken from culture after CMV antigen stimulation. These receptors all come from a human donor in good health (CMV status not recorded). Some clones in this sample may be carry-over from other donors' samples.

The chain carries TRBV19 and TRBJ1-1; a possible D gene is TRBD1 (6 bases). The CDR3 covers 15 residues. The germline V gene has CDR1 LNHDA and CDR2 SQIVND (reference sequence). Deletions cut 5 bases from V and 4 bases from J, with 17 bases between. The CDR3 bases are TGTGCCAGTAGTTCCTCCCCCACAGGGCCCACTGAAGCTTTCTTT. Translation: CASSSSPTGPTEAFF. The whole variable domain, filled in from reference TRBV19 and TRBJ1-1, reads DGGITQSPKYLFRKEGQNVTLSCEQNLNHDAMYWYRQDPGQGLRLIYYSQIVNDFQKGDIAEGYSVSREKKESFPLTVTSAQKNPTAFYLCASSSSPTGPTEAFFGQGTRLTVV.

The chain combines TRBV6-8 with TRBJ1-5; the D is unclear. V dropped 4 bases and J dropped 0 bases, with 7 bases sitting between them. The germline gives CDR1 MNHGY, CDR2 SAAAGT. CDR3 length: 14 residues. The CDR3 protein is CASSSLSSNQPQHF. CDR3 nucleotide sequence: TGTGCCAGCAGTTCACTCTCTAGCAATCAGCCCCAGCATTTT.

The chain employs TRBV27 and TRBJ2-7; 10 bases are shared with TRBD2. From germline, CDR1 is MNHEY and CDR2 SMNVEV (reference sequence). V gave up 6 bases and J gave up 2 bases; unmatched junction bases: 4. The CDR3 covers 14 residues. This CDR3 is CASRLAGATYEQYV. CDR3 nucleotides: TGTGCCAGCAGGCTAGCGGGGGCAACCTACGAGCAGTACGTC.

This clonotype was seen many times. V is TRBV7-2 and J is TRBJ1-2, with 10 bases aligning to TRBD1. The V segment lost 5 bases and the J segment 8 bases; nucleotides outside the gene matches: 8. The length of the CDR3 is 14 residues. Germline values: CDR1 SGHTA, CDR2 FQGNSA. The CDR3 nucleotides read TGTGCCAGCAGCACCGGGACAGGGGTGCGGGGCTACACCTTC. Protein sequence: CASSTGTGVRGYTF.

V usage is TRBV12-3 or TRBV12-4 and J usage is TRBJ1-2, with no clear D. This CDR3 region has 11 residues. The V end lost 10 bases, the J end lost 3 bases, and 9 bases lay between the germline ends. CDR3 loop: CANLGHYGYTF. The CDR3 coding sequence is TGTGCCAACCTGGGCCACTATGGCTACACCTTC.

This clonotype was picked up many times. The rearrangement joins TRBV12-3 or TRBV12-4 to TRBJ2-1; D gene unclear. The ends were cut back, 2 bases at V and 7 bases at J, with 12 bases in the middle. This CDR3 comprises 14 residues. CDR3 sequence: CASSLLGVGNEQFF. DNA of the CDR3: TGTGCCAGCAGTTTACTTGGAGTTGGTAATGAGCAGTTCTTC.

Only a few counts were recorded for this clonotype. The chain is built from TRBV4-1 and TRBJ2-7, with 7 bases aligning to TRBD1. The CDR3 length is 15 residues. Germline lookup yields CDR1 MGHRA and CDR2 YSYEKL. The V segment lost 2 bases and the J segment 2 bases; nucleotides outside the gene matches: 6. The CDR3 DNA is TGCGCCAGCAGCCAAACCCGGGACAGACCCTACGAGCAGTACTTC. Translation gives CASSQTRDRPYEQYF.

The gene calls are TRBV29-1 and TRBJ1-1; D gene uncertain. Trimming took 5 bases from V and 2 from J, leaving 9 bases between them. Germline V gene sequence: CDR1 SQVTM, CDR2 ANQGSEA. The CDR3 runs to 12 residues. Here the CDR3 DNA reads TGCAGCGTTCGGGAGGCAAACACTGAAGCTTTCTTT. Amino acid sequence: CSVREANTEAFF.

The genes are TRBV25-1 and TRBJ2-1; D remains unclear. Germline V gene data show CDR1 as MGHDK and CDR2 as SYGVNS. The CDR3 extends over 16 amino acids. V was trimmed by 4 bases and J by 0 bases, leaving 13 bases between them. DNA of the CDR3: TGTGCCAGCAGTGCAACCGGGCTGAGCTCCTACAATGAGCAGTTCTTC. Its translation: CASSATGLSSYNEQFF.

With regard to this clonotype: The germline gene is not matched at one end of the junction; a read error may be the cause. This sequence joins TRBV7-4 and TRBJ1-1, with TRBD1 matching over 7 bases. CDR1 is SGHVT, CDR2 SQSDAQ, per germline. The CDR3 consists of 14 residues. The CDR3 DNA is TGTACCAGCAGCTTGACAGGGCCGAACACTGAAGCTTTCTTT. Protein: CTSSLTGPNTEAFF.